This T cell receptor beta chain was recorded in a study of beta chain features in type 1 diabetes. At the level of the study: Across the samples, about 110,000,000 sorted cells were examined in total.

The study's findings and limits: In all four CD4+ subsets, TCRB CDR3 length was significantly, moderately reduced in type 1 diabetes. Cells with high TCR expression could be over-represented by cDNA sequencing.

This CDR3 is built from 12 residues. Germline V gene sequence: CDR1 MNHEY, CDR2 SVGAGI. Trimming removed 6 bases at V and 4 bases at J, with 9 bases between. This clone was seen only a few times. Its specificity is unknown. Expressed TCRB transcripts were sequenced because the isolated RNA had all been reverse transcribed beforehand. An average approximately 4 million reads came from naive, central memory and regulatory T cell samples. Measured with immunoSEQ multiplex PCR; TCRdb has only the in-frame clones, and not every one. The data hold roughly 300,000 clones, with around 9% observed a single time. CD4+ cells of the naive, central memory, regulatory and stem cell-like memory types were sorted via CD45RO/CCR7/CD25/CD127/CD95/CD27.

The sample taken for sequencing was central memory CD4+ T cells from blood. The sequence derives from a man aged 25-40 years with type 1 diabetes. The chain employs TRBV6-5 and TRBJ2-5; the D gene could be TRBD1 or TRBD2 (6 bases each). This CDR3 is CASRGGRETQYF. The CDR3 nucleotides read TGTGCCAGCAGAGGGGGGAGAGAGACCCAGTACTTC.